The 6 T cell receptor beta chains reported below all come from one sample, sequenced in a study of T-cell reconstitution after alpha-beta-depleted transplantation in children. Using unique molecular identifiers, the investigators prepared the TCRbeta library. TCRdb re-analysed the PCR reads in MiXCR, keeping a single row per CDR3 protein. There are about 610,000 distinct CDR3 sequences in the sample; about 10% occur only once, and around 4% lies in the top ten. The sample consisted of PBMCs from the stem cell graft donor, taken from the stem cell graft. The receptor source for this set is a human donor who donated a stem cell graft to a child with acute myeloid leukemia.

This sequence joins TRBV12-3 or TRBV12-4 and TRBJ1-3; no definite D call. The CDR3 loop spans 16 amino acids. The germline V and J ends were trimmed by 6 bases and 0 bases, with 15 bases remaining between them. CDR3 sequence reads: CASSKADRYSGNTIYF. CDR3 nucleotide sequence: TGTGCCAGCAGCAAAGCGGACCGCTACTCTGGAAACACCATATATTTT.

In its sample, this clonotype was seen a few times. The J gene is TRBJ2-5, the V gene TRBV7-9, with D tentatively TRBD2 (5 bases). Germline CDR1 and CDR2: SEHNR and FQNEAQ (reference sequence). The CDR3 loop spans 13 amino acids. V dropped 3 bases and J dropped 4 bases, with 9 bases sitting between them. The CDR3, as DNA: TGTGCCAGCAGCTTCGCGGCGGGAGAGACCCAGTACTTC. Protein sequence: CASSFAAGETQYF.

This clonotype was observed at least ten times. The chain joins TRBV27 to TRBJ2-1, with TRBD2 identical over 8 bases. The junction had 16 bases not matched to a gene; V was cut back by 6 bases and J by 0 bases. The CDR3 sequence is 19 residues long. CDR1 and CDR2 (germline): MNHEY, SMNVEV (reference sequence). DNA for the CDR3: TGTGCCAGCAGCCTACTAGCGGACGACACTACGAGCTCCTACAATGAGCAGTTCTTC. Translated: CASSLLADDTTSSYNEQFF.

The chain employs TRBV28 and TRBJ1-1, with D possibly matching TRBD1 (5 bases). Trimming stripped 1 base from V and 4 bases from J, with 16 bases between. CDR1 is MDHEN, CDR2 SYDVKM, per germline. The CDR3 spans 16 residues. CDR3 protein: CASSLLGTGLVTEAFF. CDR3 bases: TGTGCCAGCAGTTTATTGGGGACGGGTCTGGTCACTGAAGCTTTCTTT.

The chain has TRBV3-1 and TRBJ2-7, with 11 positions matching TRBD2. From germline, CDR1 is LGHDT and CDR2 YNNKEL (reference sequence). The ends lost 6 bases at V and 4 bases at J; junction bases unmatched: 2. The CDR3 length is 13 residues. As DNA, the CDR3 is TGTGCCAGCAGGGCTAGCGGGAGGTACGAGCAGTACTTC. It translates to CASRASGRYEQYF.

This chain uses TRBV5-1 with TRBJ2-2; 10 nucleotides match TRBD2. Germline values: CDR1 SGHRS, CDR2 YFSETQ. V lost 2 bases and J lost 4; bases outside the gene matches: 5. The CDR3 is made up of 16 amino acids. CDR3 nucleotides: TGCGCCAGCAGCTTCGGAGCGGGAGGGCCCACCGGGGAGCTGTTTTTT. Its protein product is CASSFGAGGPTGELFF.